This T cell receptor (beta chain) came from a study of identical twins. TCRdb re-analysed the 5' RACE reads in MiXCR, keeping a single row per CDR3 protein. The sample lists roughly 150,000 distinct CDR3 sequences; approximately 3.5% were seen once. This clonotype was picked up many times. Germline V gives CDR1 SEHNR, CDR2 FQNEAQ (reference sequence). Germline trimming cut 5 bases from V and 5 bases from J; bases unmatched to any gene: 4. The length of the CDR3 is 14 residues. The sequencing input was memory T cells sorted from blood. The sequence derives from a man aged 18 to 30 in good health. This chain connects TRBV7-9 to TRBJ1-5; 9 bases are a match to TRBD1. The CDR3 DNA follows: TGTGCCAGCAGCGACGGGACAGGGCATCAGCCCCAGCATTTT. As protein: CASSDGTGHQPQHF.